One and the same sample provided the 18 T cell receptor beta chains below, sequenced in a study of CD4 and CD8 cells across lung adenocarcinoma regions (dated by TCRdb to 2017 to 2018). The library was produced with PCR. The sequencer listed for this sample is HiSeq X Ten. The raw public reads went through TCRdb reprocessing: fastp at Q25, MiXCR clone calling, in-frame beta chains kept. Every entry covers one CDR3 protein and lists the most common genes and DNA from its rows. The table for this sample lists under 12,000 distinct CDR3 sequences; 50% to 60% of them were counted only once. The top ten constitute 88% of the sample. The sequencing input was CD8+ T cells from the margin of a lung tumor. Explained via the paper, the cell subset or site label denotes: tumor margin region. The receptors were gathered from a male donor with lung adenocarcinoma. The CD4 and CD8 labels of this study may be unreliable.

The chain combines TRBV3-1 with TRBJ2-2, with D possibly TRBD1 on 6 matching bases. This CDR3 has 13 residues. In germline, CDR1 is LGHDT, CDR2 YNNKEL (reference sequence). V lost 4 bases to trimming and J lost 4 bases, with 7 bases between them. The DNA for the CDR3 is TGTGCCAGCAGCCGACAGGCCACCGGGGAGCTGTTTTTT. Protein sequence: CASSRQATGELFF. The full variable domain, its missing parts supplied by reference TRBV3-1 and TRBJ2-2, is DTAVSQTPKYLVTQMGNDKSIKCEQNLGHDTMYWYKQDSKKFLKIMFSYNNKELIINETVPNRFSPKSPDKAHLNLHINSLELGDSAVYFCASSRQATGELFFGEGSRLTVL.

A note on this clonotype: Possible read error: a much larger clone is one base away. The chain recombines TRBV11-2 with TRBJ2-1; possibly TRBD2 for D (6 bases). The CDR3 is 13 amino acids. Germline V CDR1 and CDR2: SGHAT, FQNNGV. CDR3 sequence reads: CASRLEPTSQQFF. CDR3 nucleotides: TGTGCCAGCAGATTAGAACCGACTAGTCAGCAGTTCTTC.

This clonotype was seen a single time. A junction end diverges from the germline sequence, so it may reflect a read error. This chain joins TRBV6-5 and TRBJ2-1; D is undetermined. The CDR3 contains 15 residues. The V gene's germline CDR1 is MNHEY and CDR2 SVGAGI. Written as DNA, the CDR3 is TGTGCCAGCAGTTACTCGTTGGCCTCCGACAATGAGCAGTTCTTC. Residues: CASSYSLASDNEQFF.

This clonotype occurred many times. This rearrangement joins TRBV6-4 to TRBJ2-1; TRBD1 aligns across 8 bases. Near its end, the DNA agrees better with TRBJ2-7, so the J call may be wrong. The CDR3 is made up of 18 amino acids. CDR1 and CDR2 from the germline V gene are MRHNA and SNTAGT. CDR3 in amino acids: CASSVVRRGPWFGYEQYF. The CDR3 bases are TGTGCCAGCAGCGTGGTGCGCAGGGGGCCGTGGTTCGGCTACGAGCAGTACTTC.

This clonotype was picked up a small number of times. The V gene is TRBV6-5, the J gene TRBJ2-5, with 7 bases aligning to TRBD1. Trimming removed 3 bases from V and 5 bases from J; junction bases left unmatched: 9. This CDR3 contains 15 residues. The germline V gene encodes CDR1 MNHEY and CDR2 SVGAGI. CDR3 loop: CASSYTRGKAETQYF. In DNA, the CDR3 is TGTGCCAGCAGTTATACCAGGGGGAAGGCGGAGACCCAGTACTTC.

The chain carries TRBV6-1 and TRBJ2-1, with TRBD2 as a possible D gene (6 bases). V lost 6 bases, J lost 1 base, and 16 bases lay in between. The CDR3 totals 16 residues. Per germline, CDR1 MNHNS and CDR2 SASEGT. CDR3 sequence: CASSPWAGSSYNEQFF. The DNA for the CDR3 is TGTGCCAGCAGCCCCTGGGCGGGGTCTTCCTACAATGAGCAGTTCTTC.

This clonotype was counted a few times. V usage is TRBV11-3 and J usage is TRBJ2-1, with a weak D call TRBD2 (6 bases). Between the trimmed V and J ends, which lost 2 bases and 4 bases, there was a span of 12 bases. Germline CDR1 is SGHNT and CDR2 is YENEEA. The CDR3 loop spans 15 amino acids. This CDR3 is CASSLYGSGYNEQFF. DNA for the CDR3: TGTGCCAGCAGCTTATACGGGAGTGGGTACAATGAGCAGTTCTTC. The full variable domain, completed using reference TRBV11-3 and TRBJ2-1, is EAGVVQSPRYKIIEKKQPVAFWCNPISGHNTLYWYLQNLGQGPELLIRYENEEAVDDSQLPKDRFSAERLKGVDSTLKIQPAELGDSAVYLCASSLYGSGYNEQFFGPGTRLTVL.

As for this clonotype: The junction and the germline gene differ at one end; a read error may be behind it. The CDR3 here is CASSFIQGLGAKNIQYF. The CDR3, as DNA: TGTGCCAGCAGTTTCATCCAGGGGCTGGGAGCCAAAAACATTCAGTATTTC. The rearrangement joins TRBV6-9 to TRBJ2-4; D perhaps matches TRBD1 (6 bases). CDR1 and CDR2 (germline): MNHGY, SVAAGI. There are 17 residues in the CDR3.

The table lists this clonotype with many counts. The V call is TRBV7-2, the J call TRBJ2-3; D may be TRBD1 or TRBD2 (5 bases each). The CDR3 runs 14 residues. Looked up from germline, CDR1 is SGHTA and CDR2 is FQGNSA. With 5 bases removed from V and 0 bases from J, the gap between germline ends came to 9 bases. CDR3 loop: CASSLGTSTDTQYF. In DNA form, the CDR3 reads TGTGCCAGCAGCCTAGGGACCAGCACAGATACGCAGTATTTT.

V and J are TRBV27 and TRBJ2-1, with 15 bases aligning to TRBD2. This CDR3 is 16 amino acids long. Germline loops: CDR1 MNHEY, CDR2 SMNVEV (reference sequence). J lost 9 bases, V lost 3 bases, and 6 bases had no gene match. The CDR3 sequence is CASSLTWTSGGGEQFF. The CDR3 nucleotides are TGTGCCAGCAGTTTGACCTGGACTAGCGGGGGGGGTGAGCAGTTCTTC.

This clonotype has a count of ten or more. The chain couples TRBV14 to TRBJ1-1, with a tentative D call TRBD1 (5 bases). This CDR3 is built from 15 residues. V lost 1 base and J lost 1, with 10 bases in between. Germline V lookup: CDR1 SGHDN, CDR2 FVKESK. The CDR3 is CASSQAGARNTEAFF. The CDR3 coding sequence is TGTGCCAGCAGCCAAGCCGGGGCGCGGAACACTGAAGCTTTCTTT.

The chain has TRBV6-1 and TRBJ2-5, with 10 bases fitting TRBD2. Germline V lookup: CDR1 MNHNS, CDR2 SASEGT. V shed 8 bases, J shed 5 bases, and the junction held 8 bases outside the gene matches. The CDR3 spans 14 residues. The DNA for the CDR3 is TGTGCCAGCTCAGCGGGAGGGCCATGGGAGACCCAGTACTTC. Amino acid sequence: CASSAGGPWETQYF.

Concerning this clonotype: One end of the junction is discordant with germline, which a read error may explain. V usage is TRBV10-1 and J usage is TRBJ2-3; a weak D match, TRBD2 (5 bases). Germline lookup yields CDR1 WNHNN and CDR2 SYGVQD (reference sequence). This CDR3 has 16 residues. CDR3 in amino acids: CATLLPGLRAKDTQYF. As DNA, the CDR3 is TGCGCCACCCTTCTTCCGGGCTTGCGGGCCAAAGACACGCAGTACTTT.

The chain uses TRBV6-1 and TRBJ2-1, with D perhaps matching TRBD1 or TRBD2 (5 bases each). V lost 6 bases to trimming and J lost 10 bases, with 19 bases between them. Germline CDR1 is MNHNS and CDR2 is SASEGT. This CDR3 comprises 14 residues. The CDR3 DNA is TGTGCCAGCAGCCCCGGGACCCAAGTACGGGAGCAGTTCTTC. Translated, it gives CASSPGTQVREQFF.

V usage is TRBV6-1 and J usage is TRBJ1-1; D unresolved. CDR3 length: 15 amino acids. Germline V gene lookup returns CDR1 MNHNS and CDR2 SASEGT. Trimming pared 3 bases from V and 0 bases from J, leaving 11 bases between. The CDR3 bases are TGTGCCAGCAGTGAGGACCGAAGCCTGAACACTGAAGCTTTCTTT. It codes for CASSEDRSLNTEAFF.

The rearrangement joins TRBV12-3 or TRBV12-4 to TRBJ2-1; D remains ambiguous. Gene TRBJ2-5 matches the end of the DNA better, so the J call may be wrong. This CDR3 comprises 12 residues. CDR3 residues: CASSPYQETQYF. DNA of the CDR3: TGTGCCAGCAGCCCGTACCAAGAGACCCAGTACTTC.

The chain carries TRBV10-3 and TRBJ2-1; TRBD1 matches at 8 bases. CDR3 size: 12 residues. V was clipped by 6 bases and J by 8 bases; unmatched bases: 3. Germline assignment: CDR1 ENHRY and CDR2 SYGVKD. CDR3 region: CAISLTGDEQFF. In DNA, the CDR3 is TGTGCCATCAGCCTGACAGGGGATGAGCAGTTCTTC.

CDR3 in amino acids: CASSGRPEGTDTQYF. DNA of the CDR3: TGTGCCAGCAGCGGACGGCCGGAGGGGACAGATACGCAGTATTTT. V and J are TRBV6-1 and TRBJ2-3, with D perhaps matching TRBD2 (6 bases). Germline-derived CDR1 and CDR2 are MNHNS and SASEGT. CDR3 size: 15 residues. Trimming left V 6 bases short and J 3 bases short, with 16 bases between.